This T cell receptor beta chain is drawn from a study of blood T cell repertoires in COVID-19. Study context: The study drew acute and convalescent COVID-19 samples from the United States, Italy and Spain. PBMCs, B-cell-depleted T cells, or T cells provided the cDNA or gDNA that made up the material.

Study processing details: Amplification of reference gene primers was used by the study to estimate nucleated cell counts. Sequencing used immunoSEQ multiplex PCR; TCRdb keeps in-frame clones, though not all of them. V and J calls and clone size follow that table, whereas D and trimming were derived from the DNA. This sample has over 35,000 clones, with approximately 83% found just once. Patients from Seattle were sampled longitudinally, starting during active infection. Per the germline V gene, CDR1 is MNHEY and CDR2 is SVGAGI. This CDR3 comprises 13 residues. Trimming took off 10 bases at V and 0 bases at J, with 13 bases between the two ends.

The genes are TRBV6-5 and TRBJ2-7, with D uncertain. The clonotype originates from a woman of 80 years or more with COVID-19, enrolled during active disease. The sample taken for sequencing was peripheral blood. The CDR3: CATAPRSSYEQYF. The CDR3 nucleotides read TGTGCCACCGCCCCTCGGAGCTCCTACGAGCAGTACTTC.